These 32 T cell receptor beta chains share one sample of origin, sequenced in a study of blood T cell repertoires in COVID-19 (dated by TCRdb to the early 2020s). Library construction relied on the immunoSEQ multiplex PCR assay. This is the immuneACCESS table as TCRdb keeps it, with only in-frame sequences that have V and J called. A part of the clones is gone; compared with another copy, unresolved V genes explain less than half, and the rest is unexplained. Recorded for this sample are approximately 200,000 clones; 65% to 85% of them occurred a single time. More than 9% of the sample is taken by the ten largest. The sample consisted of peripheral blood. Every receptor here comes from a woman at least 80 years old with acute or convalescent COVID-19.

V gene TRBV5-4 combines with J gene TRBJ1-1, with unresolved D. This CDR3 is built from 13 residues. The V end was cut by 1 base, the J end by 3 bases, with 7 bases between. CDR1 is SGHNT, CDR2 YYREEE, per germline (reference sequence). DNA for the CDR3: TGTGCCAGCAGCTTGATGAGGGACACTGAAGCTTTCTTT. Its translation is CASSLMRDTEAFF.

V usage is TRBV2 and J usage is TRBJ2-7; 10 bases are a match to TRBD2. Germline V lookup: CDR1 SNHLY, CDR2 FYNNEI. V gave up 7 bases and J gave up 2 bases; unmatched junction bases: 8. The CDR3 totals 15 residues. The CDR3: CASNILAGKAYEQYF. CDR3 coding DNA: TGTGCCAGCAACATACTAGCGGGGAAGGCCTACGAGCAGTACTTC.

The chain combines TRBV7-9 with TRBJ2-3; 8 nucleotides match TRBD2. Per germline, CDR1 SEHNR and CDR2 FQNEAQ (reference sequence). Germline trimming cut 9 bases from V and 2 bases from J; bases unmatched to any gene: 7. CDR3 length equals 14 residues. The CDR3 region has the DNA TGTGCCAGTCGAAAAGCGGGAGTCACAGATACGCAGTATTTT. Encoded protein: CASRKAGVTDTQYF.

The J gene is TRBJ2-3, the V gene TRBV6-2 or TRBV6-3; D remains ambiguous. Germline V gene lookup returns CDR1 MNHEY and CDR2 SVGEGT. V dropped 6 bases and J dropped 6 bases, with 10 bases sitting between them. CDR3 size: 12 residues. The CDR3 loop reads CASSQTRDTQYF. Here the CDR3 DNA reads TGTGCCAGCAGCCAGACGCGGGATACGCAGTATTTT.

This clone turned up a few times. In nucleotides, the CDR3 is TGCGCCAGCAGCTTACAGGGGGCGGACACTGAAGCTTTCTTT. The encoded protein is CASSLQGADTEAFF. The chain couples TRBV5-1 to TRBJ1-1, with 9 bases that match TRBD1. The CDR3 runs 14 residues. CDR1 is SGHRS, CDR2 YFSETQ, per germline. V shed 2 bases, J shed 3 bases, and the junction held 2 bases outside the gene matches. Drawing the rest from reference TRBV5-1 and TRBJ1-1, the complete variable domain is KAGVTQTPRYLIKTRGQQVTLSCSPISGHRSVSWYQQTPGQGLQFLFEYFSETQRNKGNFPGRFSGRQFSNSRSEMNVSTLELGDSALYLCASSLQGADTEAFFGQGTRLTVV.

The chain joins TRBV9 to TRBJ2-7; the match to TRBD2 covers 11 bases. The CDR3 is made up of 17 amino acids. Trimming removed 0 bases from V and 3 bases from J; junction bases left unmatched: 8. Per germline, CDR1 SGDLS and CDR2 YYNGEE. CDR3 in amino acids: CASSVGPSGGSYYEQYF. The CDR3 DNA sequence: TGTGCCAGCAGCGTAGGGCCTAGCGGGGGGAGTTACTACGAGCAGTACTTC.

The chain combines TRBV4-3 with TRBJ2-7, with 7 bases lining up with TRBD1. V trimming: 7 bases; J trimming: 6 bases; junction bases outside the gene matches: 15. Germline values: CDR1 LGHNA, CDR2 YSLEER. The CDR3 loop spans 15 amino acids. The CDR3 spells CASTPSKGATFEQYF. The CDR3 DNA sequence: TGCGCCAGCACTCCATCTAAGGGGGCTACTTTCGAGCAGTACTTC.

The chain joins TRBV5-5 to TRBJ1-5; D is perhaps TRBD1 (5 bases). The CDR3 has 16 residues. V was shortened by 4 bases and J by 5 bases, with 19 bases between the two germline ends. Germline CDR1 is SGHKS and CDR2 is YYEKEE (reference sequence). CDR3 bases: TGTGCCAGCAGCCCAGGATGGACAATGGAGCATCAGCCCCAGCATTTT. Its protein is CASSPGWTMEHQPQHF.

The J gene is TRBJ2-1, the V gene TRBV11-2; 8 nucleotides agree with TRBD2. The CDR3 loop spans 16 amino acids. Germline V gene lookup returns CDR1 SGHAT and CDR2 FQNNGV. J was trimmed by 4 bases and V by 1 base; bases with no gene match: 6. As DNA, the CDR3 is TGTGCCAGCAGCTTAGGACTAGCGAGTCGATACAATGAGCAGTTCTTC. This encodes CASSLGLASRYNEQFF.

The DNA of the CDR3 is TGTGCCAGCAGTCCGTTGTTTGGGGAGCTGTTTTTT. It encodes CASSPLFGELFF. The rearrangement uses TRBV19 and TRBJ2-2; D is undetermined. The CDR3 runs to 12 residues. Germline V gene lookup returns CDR1 LNHDA and CDR2 SQIVND (reference sequence). Trimming cost V 9 bases and J 8 bases, with 13 bases left between them.

CDR3 bases: TGCGCCAGCAGCCAAGGAGACCGGAGGTCCTACGAGCAGTACTTC. The encoded protein is CASSQGDRRSYEQYF. The gene calls are TRBV4-1 and TRBJ2-7; D is perhaps TRBD2 (5 bases). Trimming removed 1 base at V and 1 base at J, with 11 bases between. Germline loops: CDR1 MGHRA, CDR2 YSYEKL. This CDR3 region has 15 residues.

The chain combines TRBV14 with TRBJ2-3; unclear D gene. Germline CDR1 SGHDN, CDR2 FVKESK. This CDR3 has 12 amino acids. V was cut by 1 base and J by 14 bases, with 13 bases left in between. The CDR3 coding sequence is TGTGCCAGCAGCCAAGCCCCTAGTCTACCGTATTTT. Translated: CASSQAPSLPYF. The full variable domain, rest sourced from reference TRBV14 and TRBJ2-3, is EAGVTQFPSHSVIEKGQTVTLRCDPISGHDNLYWYRRVMGKEIKFLLHFVKESKQDESGMPNNRFLAERTGGTYSTLKVQPAELEDSGVYFCASSQAPSLPYFGPGTRLTVL.

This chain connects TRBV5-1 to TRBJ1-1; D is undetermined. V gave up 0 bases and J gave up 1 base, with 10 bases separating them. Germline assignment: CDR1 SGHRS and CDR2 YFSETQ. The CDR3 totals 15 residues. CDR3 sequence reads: CASSLGGVENTEAFF. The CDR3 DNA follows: TGCGCCAGCAGCTTGGGCGGGGTCGAGAACACTGAAGCTTTCTTT.

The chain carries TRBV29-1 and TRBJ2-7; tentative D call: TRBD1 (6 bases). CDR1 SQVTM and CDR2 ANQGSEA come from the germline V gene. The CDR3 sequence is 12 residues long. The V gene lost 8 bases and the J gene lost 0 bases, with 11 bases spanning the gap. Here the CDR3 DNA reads TGCAGCTTCGGACAGTCCTCCTACGAGCAGTACTTC. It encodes CSFGQSSYEQYF.

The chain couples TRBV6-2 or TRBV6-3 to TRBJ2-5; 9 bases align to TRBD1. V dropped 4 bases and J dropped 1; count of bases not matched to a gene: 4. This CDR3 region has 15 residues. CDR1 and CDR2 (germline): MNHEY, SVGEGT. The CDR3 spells CASSSVTGGQETQYF. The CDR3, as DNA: TGTGCCAGCAGTTCTGTGACAGGGGGCCAAGAGACCCAGTACTTC.

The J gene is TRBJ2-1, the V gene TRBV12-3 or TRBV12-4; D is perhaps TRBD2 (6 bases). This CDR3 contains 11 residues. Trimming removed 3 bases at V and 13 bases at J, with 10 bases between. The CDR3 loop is CASSLGRGQFF. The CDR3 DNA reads TGTGCCAGCAGTTTGGGGCGGGGCCAGTTCTTC.

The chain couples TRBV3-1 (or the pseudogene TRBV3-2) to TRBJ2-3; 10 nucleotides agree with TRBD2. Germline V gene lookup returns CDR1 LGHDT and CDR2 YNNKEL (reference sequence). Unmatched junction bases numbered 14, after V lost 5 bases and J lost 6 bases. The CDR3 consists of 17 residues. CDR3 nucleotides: TGTGCCAGCAGCTTAAATCTAGCGGGGGCCTTCTCGGATACGCAGTATTTT. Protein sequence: CASSLNLAGAFSDTQYF.

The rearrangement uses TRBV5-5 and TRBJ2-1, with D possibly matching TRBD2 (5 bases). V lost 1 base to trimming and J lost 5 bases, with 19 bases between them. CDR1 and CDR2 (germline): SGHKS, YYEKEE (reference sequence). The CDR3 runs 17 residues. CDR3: CASSLRAPSTQNNEQFF. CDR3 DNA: TGTGCCAGCAGCTTGAGGGCCCCTAGCACCCAAAACAATGAGCAGTTCTTC.

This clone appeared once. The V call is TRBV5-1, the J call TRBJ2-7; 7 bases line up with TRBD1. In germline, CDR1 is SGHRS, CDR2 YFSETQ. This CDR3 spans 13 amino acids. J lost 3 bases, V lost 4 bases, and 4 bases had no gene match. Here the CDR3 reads CASSRGQDYEQYF. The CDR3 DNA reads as TGCGCCAGCAGCAGAGGACAGGACTACGAGCAGTACTTC.

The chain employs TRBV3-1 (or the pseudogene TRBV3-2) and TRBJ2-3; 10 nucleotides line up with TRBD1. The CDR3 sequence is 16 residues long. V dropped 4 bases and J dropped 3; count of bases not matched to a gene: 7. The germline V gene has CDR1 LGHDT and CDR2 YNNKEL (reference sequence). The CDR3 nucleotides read TGTGCCAGCAGCCTCCTTGGGACAGGGGTTACAGATACGCAGTATTTT. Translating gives CASSLLGTGVTDTQYF.

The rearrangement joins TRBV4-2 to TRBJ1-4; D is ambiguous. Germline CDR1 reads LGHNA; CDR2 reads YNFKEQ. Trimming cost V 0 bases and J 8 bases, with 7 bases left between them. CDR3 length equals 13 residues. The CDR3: CASSQERVEKLFF. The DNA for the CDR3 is TGTGCCAGCAGCCAAGAGCGCGTAGAAAAACTGTTTTTT.

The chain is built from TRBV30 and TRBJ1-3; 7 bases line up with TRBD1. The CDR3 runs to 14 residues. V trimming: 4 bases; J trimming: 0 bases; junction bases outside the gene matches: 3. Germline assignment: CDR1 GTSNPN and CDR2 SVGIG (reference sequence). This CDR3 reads CAWTRDSSGNTIYF. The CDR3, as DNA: TGTGCCTGGACCAGGGACAGCTCTGGAAACACCATATATTTT.

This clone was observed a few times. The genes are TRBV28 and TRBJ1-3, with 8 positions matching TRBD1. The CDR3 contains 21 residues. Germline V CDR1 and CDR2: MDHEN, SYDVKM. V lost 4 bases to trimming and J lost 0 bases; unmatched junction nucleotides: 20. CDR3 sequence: CASSSFDVGQGAFYSGNTIYF. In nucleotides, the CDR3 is TGTGCCAGCAGTTCTTTCGATGTAGGCCAGGGGGCCTTTTACTCTGGAAACACCATATATTTT.

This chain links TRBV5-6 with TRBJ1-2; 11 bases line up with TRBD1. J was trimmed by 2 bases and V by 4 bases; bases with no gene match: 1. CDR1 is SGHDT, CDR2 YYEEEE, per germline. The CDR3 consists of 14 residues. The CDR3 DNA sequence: TGTGCCAGCAGCGGGGACAGGGGGAACTATGGCTACACCTTC. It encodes CASSGDRGNYGYTF.

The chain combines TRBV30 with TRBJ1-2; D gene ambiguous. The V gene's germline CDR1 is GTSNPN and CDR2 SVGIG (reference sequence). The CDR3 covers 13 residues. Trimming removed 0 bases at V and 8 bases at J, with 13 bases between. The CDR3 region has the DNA TGTGCCTGGAGTGTACAACGAGGAGACGGCTACACCTTC. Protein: CAWSVQRGDGYTF.

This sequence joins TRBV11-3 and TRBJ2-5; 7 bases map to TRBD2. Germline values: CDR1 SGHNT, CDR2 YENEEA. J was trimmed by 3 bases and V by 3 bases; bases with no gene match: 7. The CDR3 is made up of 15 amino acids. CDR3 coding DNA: TGTGCCAGCAGCTTGGGGTCTCTAGCGGAAGAGACCCAGTACTTC. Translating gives CASSLGSLAEETQYF.

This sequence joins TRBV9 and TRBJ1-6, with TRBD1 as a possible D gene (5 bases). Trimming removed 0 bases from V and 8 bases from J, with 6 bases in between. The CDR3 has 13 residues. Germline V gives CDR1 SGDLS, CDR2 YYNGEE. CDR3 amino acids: CASSVGGDSPLHF. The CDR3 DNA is TGTGCCAGCAGCGTAGGGGGCGATTCACCCCTCCACTTT.

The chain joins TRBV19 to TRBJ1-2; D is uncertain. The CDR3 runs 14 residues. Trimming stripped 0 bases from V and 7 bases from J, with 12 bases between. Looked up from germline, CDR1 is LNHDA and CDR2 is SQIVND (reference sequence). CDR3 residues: CASSIDQQISGYTF. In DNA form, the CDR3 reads TGTGCCAGTAGTATAGACCAACAGATTTCTGGCTACACCTTC.

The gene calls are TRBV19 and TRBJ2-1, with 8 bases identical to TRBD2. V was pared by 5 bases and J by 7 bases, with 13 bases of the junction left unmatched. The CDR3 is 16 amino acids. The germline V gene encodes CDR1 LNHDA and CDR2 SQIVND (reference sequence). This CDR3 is CASSPQKRGIGNEQFF. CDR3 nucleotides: TGTGCCAGTAGTCCCCAAAAGCGGGGGATTGGGAATGAGCAGTTCTTC. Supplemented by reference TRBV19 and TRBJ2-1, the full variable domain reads DGGITQSPKYLFRKEGQNVTLSCEQNLNHDAMYWYRQDPGQGLRLIYYSQIVNDFQKGDIAEGYSVSREKKESFPLTVTSAQKNPTAFYLCASSPQKRGIGNEQFFGPGTRLTVL.

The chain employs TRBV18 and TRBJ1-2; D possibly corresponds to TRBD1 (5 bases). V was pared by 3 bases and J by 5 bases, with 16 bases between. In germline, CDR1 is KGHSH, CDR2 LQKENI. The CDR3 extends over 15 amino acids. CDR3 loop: CASSPPARVGYGYTF. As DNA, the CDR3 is TGTGCCAGCTCACCCCCCGCCAGGGTAGGGTATGGCTACACCTTC.

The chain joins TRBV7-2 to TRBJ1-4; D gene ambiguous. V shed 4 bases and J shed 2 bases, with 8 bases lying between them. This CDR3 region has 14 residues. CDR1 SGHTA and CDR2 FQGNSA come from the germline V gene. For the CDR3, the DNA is TGTGCCAGCAGCTACTCGCATACTAATGAAAAACTGTTTTTT. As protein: CASSYSHTNEKLFF. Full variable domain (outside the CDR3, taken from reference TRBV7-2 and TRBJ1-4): GAGVSQSPSNKVTEKGKDVELRCDPISGHTALYWYRQSLGQGLEFLIYFQGNSAPDKSGLPSDRFSAERTGGSVSTLTIQRTQQEDSAVYLCASSYSHTNEKLFFGSGTQLSVL.

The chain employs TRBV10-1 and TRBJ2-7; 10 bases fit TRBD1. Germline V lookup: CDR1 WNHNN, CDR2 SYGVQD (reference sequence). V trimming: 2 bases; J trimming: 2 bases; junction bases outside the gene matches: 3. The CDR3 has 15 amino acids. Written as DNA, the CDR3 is TGCGCCAGCAGTGAGCCAGGACAGGGGGCCTACGAGCAGTACTTC. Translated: CASSEPGQGAYEQYF.